One sample yielded the 16 T cell receptor beta chains listed below, sequenced in a study of blood T cell repertoires in COVID-19. Profiled with immunoSEQ multiplex PCR; TCRdb holds only in-frame clones, not every one. The sample holds about 320,000 clones; around 90% are singletons and the top ten take under 8%. The sample taken for sequencing was peripheral blood. These receptors were taken from a man younger than 35 who had recovered from COVID-19.

This chain uses TRBV3-1 (or the pseudogene TRBV3-2) with TRBJ2-7; 10 nucleotides align to TRBD1. The CDR3 has 15 residues. CDR1 is LGHDT and CDR2 is YNNKEL in the germline V gene (reference sequence). V lost 5 bases and J lost 0; bases outside the gene matches: 4. The CDR3: CASSARDRGSYEQYF. The CDR3 DNA is TGTGCCAGCAGCGCCCGGGACAGGGGCTCCTACGAGCAGTACTTC.

This clone occurred once. The gene calls are TRBV20-1 and TRBJ1-3, with D tentatively TRBD1 (6 bases). Germline V gives CDR1 DFQATT, CDR2 SNEGSKA (reference sequence). Trimming took off 3 bases at V and 0 bases at J, with 12 bases between the two ends. The CDR3 is 15 amino acids. In DNA, the CDR3 is TGCAGTGCTAGTCCGGACAGCCTCTCTGGAAACACCATATATTTT. Its protein product is CSASPDSLSGNTIYF.

CDR3 sequence reads: CASSGGGAPTGELFF. For the CDR3, the DNA is TGTGCCAGCAGCGGCGGGGGGGCCCCCACCGGGGAGCTGTTTTTT. The chain carries TRBV9 and TRBJ2-2; TRBD2 matches at 9 bases. The CDR3 contains 15 residues. CDR1 is SGDLS, CDR2 YYNGEE, per germline. V lost 3 bases and J lost 4; bases outside the gene matches: 4.

The chain has TRBV6-6 and TRBJ1-1; no definite D call. The CDR3 spans 14 residues. The germline V gene has CDR1 MNHNY and CDR2 SVGAGI (reference sequence). The V end lost 5 bases, the J end lost 0 bases, and 10 bases lay between the germline ends. Here the CDR3 reads CASSRNNMNTEAFF. The CDR3 DNA reads TGTGCCAGCAGTCGGAACAATATGAACACTGAAGCTTTCTTT.

Worth noting for this clone: Within the sample, other DNA sequences also encode this same CDR3. The rearrangement links TRBV7-9 to TRBJ1-2; a weak D match, TRBD1 (6 bases). Trimming pared 5 bases from V and 5 bases from J, leaving 12 bases between. Germline lookup yields CDR1 SEHNR and CDR2 FQNEAQ (reference sequence). CDR3 length equals 13 residues. CDR3 sequence (DNA): TGTGCCAGCAGCCCGGAGGGGGGGTATGGCTACACCTTC. Protein product: CASSPEGGYGYTF. Full variable domain (remainder filled in from reference TRBV7-9 and TRBJ1-2): DTGVSQNPRHKITKRGQNVTFRCDPISEHNRLYWYRQTLGQGPEFLTYFQNEAQLEKSRLLSDRFSAERPKGSFSTLEIQRTEQGDSAMYLCASSPEGGYGYTFGSGTRLTVV.

V and J are TRBV6-5 and TRBJ1-2; 8 positions match TRBD1. The CDR3 is made up of 16 amino acids. The trim removed 2 bases at V and 3 bases at J, leaving 8 bases unmatched. From germline, CDR1 is MNHEY and CDR2 SVGAGI. This chain's CDR3 is CASSYTPGQADYGYTF. The CDR3 DNA is TGTGCCAGCAGTTACACCCCGGGACAGGCCGACTATGGCTACACCTTC.

The chain combines TRBV12-5 with TRBJ1-1, with no clear D. Germline assignment: CDR1 LGHNT and CDR2 FRNRAP. Trimming took 3 bases from V and 1 from J, leaving 18 bases between them. The CDR3 is made up of 17 amino acids. In DNA, the CDR3 is TGTGCTAGTGGTTTCCTCCCCCTCGGGAGTCCGAACACTGAAGCTTTCTTT. It yields the protein CASGFLPLGSPNTEAFF.

The chain carries TRBV28 and TRBJ1-2; D remains unclear. Germline V gene sequence: CDR1 MDHEN, CDR2 SYDVKM. Trimming shortened V by 3 bases and J by 4 bases, and 18 bases separated the two germline ends. This CDR3 is built from 16 residues. In nucleotides, the CDR3 is TGTGCCAGCAGTTTCCCCAGAACTAAATACCTCTATGGCTACACCTTC. This sequence encodes CASSFPRTKYLYGYTF.

Concerning this clone itself: This sample also contains other DNA sequences that code for the same CDR3. The rearrangement joins TRBV25-1 to TRBJ1-2; 7 positions agree with TRBD1. This CDR3 comprises 13 residues. V lost 4 bases to trimming and J lost 5 bases; unmatched junction nucleotides: 4. Looked up from germline, CDR1 is MGHDK and CDR2 is SYGVNS. CDR3 in amino acids: CASSAGTVYGYTF. The CDR3 bases are TGTGCCAGCAGTGCAGGGACAGTTTATGGCTACACCTTC.

The chain couples TRBV27 to TRBJ1-5; TRBD1 agrees at 8 bases. After removal of 4 bases from V and 7 bases from J, the junction contained 9 bases not matched to a gene. The CDR3 length is 15 residues. CDR1 and CDR2 from the germline V gene are MNHEY and SMNVEV (reference sequence). In DNA form, the CDR3 reads TGTGCCAGCAGTTCAATAGGTACAGGGGGGCAGCCCCAGCATTTT. Translated: CASSSIGTGGQPQHF.

This chain links TRBV6-2 or TRBV6-3 with TRBJ1-2; 7 bases are a match to TRBD1. The length of the CDR3 is 15 residues. The trim removed 5 bases at V and 7 bases at J, leaving 13 bases unmatched. The germline gives CDR1 MNHEY, CDR2 SVGEGT. The CDR3 region is CASSGRQGPLSGYTF. Here the CDR3 DNA reads TGTGCCAGCAGTGGCCGACAGGGCCCCCTCTCTGGCTACACCTTC.

This chain uses TRBV5-8 with TRBJ1-1; 8 bases are shared with TRBD1. Germline V gene lookup returns CDR1 SGHTS and CDR2 YDEGEE. Germline trimming cut 2 bases from V and 11 bases from J; bases unmatched to any gene: 5. CDR3 length equals 12 residues. CDR3 loop: CASSLTGGQAFF. The CDR3 DNA is TGTGCCAGCAGCTTAACAGGGGGTCAGGCTTTCTTT. Combining the CDR3 with reference TRBV5-8 and TRBJ1-1 gives the whole variable domain EAGVTQSPTHLIKTRGQQATLRCSPISGHTSVYWYQQALGLGLQFLLWYDEGEERNRGNFPPRFSGRQFPNYSSELNVNALELEDSALYLCASSLTGGQAFFGQGTRLTVV.

The V gene is TRBV9, the J gene TRBJ2-7; TRBD1 aligns across 10 bases. CDR1 is SGDLS, CDR2 YYNGEE, per germline. The CDR3 has 14 amino acids. V was clipped by 2 bases and J by 4 bases; unmatched bases: 3. The DNA of the CDR3 is TGTGCCAGCAGCGTGACAGGGGGCGTTTACGAGCAGTACTTC. Translation gives CASSVTGGVYEQYF.

This chain uses TRBV4-2 with TRBJ2-1; D not resolved. Looked up from germline, CDR1 is LGHNA and CDR2 is YNFKEQ. The CDR3 loop spans 17 amino acids. The germline V and J ends were trimmed by 2 bases and 1 base, with 15 bases remaining between them. The CDR3 reads CASSQLLLEVSYNEQFF. The DNA for the CDR3 is TGTGCCAGCAGCCAACTTCTTCTAGAGGTATCCTACAATGAGCAGTTCTTC.

This chain joins TRBV30 and TRBJ1-1; unclear D gene. The germline V gene encodes CDR1 GTSNPN and CDR2 SVGIG (reference sequence). The germline V and J ends were trimmed by 5 bases and 4 bases, with 14 bases remaining between them. This CDR3 is 13 amino acids long. The CDR3 DNA reads TGTGCCTGGGCTCATCTTCGGGGCACTGAAGCTTTCTTT. This gives the protein CAWAHLRGTEAFF.

This rearrangement joins TRBV27 to TRBJ2-7, with 9 bases identical to TRBD1. The ends lost 5 bases at V and 2 bases at J; junction bases unmatched: 10. The germline V gene encodes CDR1 MNHEY and CDR2 SMNVEV (reference sequence). This CDR3 region has 16 residues. CDR3 coding DNA: TGTGCCAGCAGTCCCGACAGGGGGGGAATGCCCTACGAGCAGTACTTC. Protein sequence: CASSPDRGGMPYEQYF.